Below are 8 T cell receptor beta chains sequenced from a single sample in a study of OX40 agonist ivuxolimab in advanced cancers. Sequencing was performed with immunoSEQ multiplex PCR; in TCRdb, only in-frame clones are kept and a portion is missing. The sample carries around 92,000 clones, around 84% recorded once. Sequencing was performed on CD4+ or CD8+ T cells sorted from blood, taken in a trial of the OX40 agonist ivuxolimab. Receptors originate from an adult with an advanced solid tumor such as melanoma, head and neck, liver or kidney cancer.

The CDR3 DNA follows: TGTGCCAGCAGTGACACAGTTTATTCACCCCTCCACTTT. Encoded protein: CASSDTVYSPLHF. This chain connects TRBV6-1 to TRBJ1-6; D not resolved. Per the germline V gene, CDR1 is MNHNS and CDR2 is SASEGT. The V end lost 3 bases, the J end lost 8 bases, and 8 bases lay between the germline ends. The CDR3 contains 13 residues.

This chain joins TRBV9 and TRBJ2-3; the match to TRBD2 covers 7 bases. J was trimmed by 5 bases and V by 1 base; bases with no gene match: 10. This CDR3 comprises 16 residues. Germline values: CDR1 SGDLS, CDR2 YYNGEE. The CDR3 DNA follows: TGTGCCAGCAGCGTAAGGTCCGCGGGGGTGGAAGATACGCAGTATTTT. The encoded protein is CASSVRSAGVEDTQYF. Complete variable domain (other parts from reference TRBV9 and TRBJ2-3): DSGVTQTPKHLITATGQRVTLRCSPRSGDLSVYWYQQSLDQGLQFLIQYYNGEERAKGNILERFSAQQFPDLHSELNLSSLELGDSALYFCASSVRSAGVEDTQYFGPGTRLTVL.

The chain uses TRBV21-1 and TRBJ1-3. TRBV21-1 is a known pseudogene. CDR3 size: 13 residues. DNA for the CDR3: TGTGCCAGCAGCTTGGACGTCTGGAACACCATATATTTT. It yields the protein CASSLDVWNTIYF.

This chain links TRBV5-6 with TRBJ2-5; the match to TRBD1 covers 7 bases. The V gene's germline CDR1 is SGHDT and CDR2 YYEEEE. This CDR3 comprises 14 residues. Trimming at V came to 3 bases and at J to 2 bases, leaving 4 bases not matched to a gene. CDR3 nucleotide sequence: TGTGCCAGCAGCTCCCAGACAGGGCAAGAGACCCAGTACTTC. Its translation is CASSSQTGQETQYF.

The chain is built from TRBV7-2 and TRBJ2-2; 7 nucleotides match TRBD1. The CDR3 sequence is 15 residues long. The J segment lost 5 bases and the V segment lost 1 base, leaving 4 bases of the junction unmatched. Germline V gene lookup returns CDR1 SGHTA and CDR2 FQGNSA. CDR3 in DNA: TGTGCCAGCAGCTTAGTGACAGGGAATACCGGGGAGCTGTTTTTT. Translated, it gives CASSLVTGNTGELFF.

This chain's CDR3 is CASSLRDRGGYTF. For the CDR3, the DNA is TGTGCCAGCAGCCTCCGGGACAGGGGGGGCTACACCTTC. The chain employs TRBV11-2 and TRBJ1-2; 11 positions agree with TRBD1. The CDR3 extends over 13 amino acids. J was trimmed by 8 bases and V by 5 bases; bases with no gene match: 4. Germline lookup yields CDR1 SGHAT and CDR2 FQNNGV.

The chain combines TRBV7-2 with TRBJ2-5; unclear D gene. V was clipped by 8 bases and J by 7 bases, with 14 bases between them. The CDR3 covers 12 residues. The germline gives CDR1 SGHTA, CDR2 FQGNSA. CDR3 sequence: CASSNGLGTQYF. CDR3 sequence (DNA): TGTGCCAGCTCTAATGGATTAGGGACCCAGTACTTC. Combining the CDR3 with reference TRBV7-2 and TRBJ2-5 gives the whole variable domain GAGVSQSPSNKVTEKGKDVELRCDPISGHTALYWYRQSLGQGLEFLIYFQGNSAPDKSGLPSDRFSAERTGGSVSTLTIQRTQQEDSAVYLCASSNGLGTQYFGPGTRLLVL.

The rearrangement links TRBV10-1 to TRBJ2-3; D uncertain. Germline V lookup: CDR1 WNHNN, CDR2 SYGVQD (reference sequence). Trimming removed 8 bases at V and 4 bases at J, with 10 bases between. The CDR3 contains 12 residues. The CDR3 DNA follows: TGCGCCAGCTTGAGATCCCCAGATACGCAGTATTTT. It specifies CASLRSPDTQYF.